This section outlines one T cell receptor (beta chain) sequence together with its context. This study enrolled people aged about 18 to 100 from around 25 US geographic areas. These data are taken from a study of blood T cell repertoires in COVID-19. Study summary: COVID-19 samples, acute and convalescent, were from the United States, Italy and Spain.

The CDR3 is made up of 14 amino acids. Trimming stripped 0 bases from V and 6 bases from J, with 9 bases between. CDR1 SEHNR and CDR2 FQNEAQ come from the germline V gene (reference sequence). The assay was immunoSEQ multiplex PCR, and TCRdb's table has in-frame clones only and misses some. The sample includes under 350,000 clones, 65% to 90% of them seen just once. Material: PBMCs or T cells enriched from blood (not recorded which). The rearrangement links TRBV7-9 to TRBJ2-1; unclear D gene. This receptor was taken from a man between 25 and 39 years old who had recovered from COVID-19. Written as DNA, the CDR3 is TGTGCCAGCAGCTTAGCGCTAGGATTCAATGAGCAGTTCTTC. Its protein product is CASSLALGFNEQFF.